The 14 T cell receptor beta chains below come from one sample, sequenced in a study of PD-L1 blockade in urothelial cancer. Time point indicated: pretreatment peripheral blood. The method was immunoSEQ multiplex PCR; TCRdb's version includes in-frame clones alone and lacks a portion of them. The table includes tens of thousands of clones, roughly 84% detected once. The starting material was PBMCs, obtained around atezolizumab (anti-PD-L1) treatment. These receptors were taken from a man between 60 and 70 years old with urothelial cancer.

Comment on this clone: One junction end disagrees with the germline gene, perhaps due to a read error. This chain connects TRBV28 to TRBJ2-6; 7 positions match TRBD1. From germline, CDR1 is MDHEN and CDR2 SYDVKM. The CDR3 loop spans 14 amino acids. The CDR3 DNA follows: TGTGCCAGCAGCCGGAGCGGACAGGCCTACGTCCTGACTTTC. This sequence encodes CASSRSGQAYVLTF.

The rearrangement joins TRBV19 to TRBJ1-1; 8 bases are shared with TRBD1. Germline assignment: CDR1 LNHDA and CDR2 SQIVND (reference sequence). There are 15 residues in the CDR3. The ends lost 3 bases at V and 1 base at J; junction bases unmatched: 4. This CDR3 is CASSIAGQANTEAFF. The CDR3 DNA follows: TGTGCCAGTAGTATTGCGGGACAGGCGAACACTGAAGCTTTCTTT.

The chain carries TRBV6-6 and TRBJ2-5; 13 nucleotides align to TRBD2. Germline V gives CDR1 MNHNY, CDR2 SVGAGI (reference sequence). There are 15 residues in the CDR3. Trimming cost V 6 bases and J 5 bases; bases outside gene matches: 6. CDR3 sequence (DNA): TGTGCCAGCAGCCTGACTAGCGGGGGGCGGGAGACCCAGTACTTC. As protein: CASSLTSGGRETQYF.

CDR3 region: CASSSRTQYF. Written as DNA, the CDR3 is TGTGCCAGCAGTTCCAGGACCCAGTACTTC. The chain has TRBV5-6 and TRBJ2-5, with no clear D. This CDR3 is built from 10 residues. The germline V gene encodes CDR1 SGHDT and CDR2 YYEEEE. Trimming removed 5 bases at V and 7 bases at J, with 6 bases between.

This chain uses TRBV14 with TRBJ2-1, with 9 nucleotides matching TRBD2. The trim removed 2 bases at V and 1 base at J, leaving 15 bases unmatched. Germline V CDR1 and CDR2: SGHDN, FVKESK. This CDR3 region has 20 residues. CDR3 loop: CASSQSVLGGGAGSYNEQFF. The CDR3 DNA sequence: TGTGCCAGCAGCCAATCGGTTCTTGGCGGGGGGGCGGGGTCCTACAATGAGCAGTTCTTC.

The chain is built from TRBV18 and TRBJ2-1; 14 nucleotides agree with TRBD2. This CDR3 has 15 residues. J lost 5 bases, V lost 5 bases, and 2 bases had no gene match. CDR1 is KGHSH and CDR2 is LQKENI in the germline V gene. The CDR3, as DNA: TGTGCCAGCTCAAGGACTAGCGGGAGGAACAATGAGCAGTTCTTC. It is translated as CASSRTSGRNNEQFF.

The chain uses TRBV6-5 and TRBJ1-1; 9 nucleotides align to TRBD1. The J segment lost 1 base and the V segment lost 6 bases, leaving 3 bases of the junction unmatched. Per germline, CDR1 MNHEY and CDR2 SVGAGI. The CDR3 extends over 14 amino acids. DNA of the CDR3: TGTGCCAGCAGCTGGGGACAGGGGAACACTGAAGCTTTCTTT. Amino acid sequence: CASSWGQGNTEAFF.

This chain joins TRBV7-7 and TRBJ2-7, with 9 bases identical to TRBD1. Germline loops: CDR1 SSHAT, CDR2 FNYEAQ (reference sequence). The CDR3 totals 15 residues. J lost 7 bases, V lost 5 bases, and 12 bases had no gene match. The CDR3 nucleotides read TGTGCCAGCAGCCCCCTGGCGACAGGGGGAGAGGAGCAGTACTTC. Translating it yields CASSPLATGGEEQYF. Filled out from reference TRBV7-7 and TRBJ2-7, the complete variable domain reads GAGVSQSPRYKVTKRGQDVTLRCDPISSHATLYWYQQALGQGPEFLTYFNYEAQPDKSGLPSDRFSAERPEGSISTLTIQRTEQRDSAMYRCASSPLATGGEEQYFGPGTRLTVT.

The chain has TRBV19 and TRBJ1-5; 9 bases map to TRBD1. The ends lost 6 bases at V and 6 bases at J; junction bases unmatched: 6. Germline V lookup: CDR1 LNHDA, CDR2 SQIVND (reference sequence). The CDR3 is 14 residues long. Written as DNA, the CDR3 is TGTGCCAGTAGCTTTGCGGGACAGGGTCAGCCCCAGCATTTT. It specifies CASSFAGQGQPQHF.

The V and J genes are TRBV19 and TRBJ2-5; 8 bases are shared with TRBD2. Germline V CDR1 and CDR2: LNHDA, SQIVND (reference sequence). Unmatched junction bases numbered 6, after V lost 1 base and J lost 5 bases. The CDR3 contains 15 residues. CDR3 sequence reads: CASSIGFGGVETQYF. The CDR3 coding sequence is TGTGCCAGTAGTATAGGATTCGGGGGGGTGGAGACCCAGTACTTC.

The chain carries TRBV18 and TRBJ1-2; D not certain. The CDR3 extends over 14 amino acids. Germline V gene lookup returns CDR1 KGHSH and CDR2 LQKENI. V gave up 0 bases and J gave up 4 bases, with 9 bases separating them. CDR3: CASSPPGSLYGYTF. The CDR3 region has the DNA TGTGCCAGCTCACCACCGGGCAGTCTCTATGGCTACACCTTC.

J is TRBJ2-2 and V is TRBV11-3, with 8 bases aligning to TRBD2. The V and J ends lost 3 bases and 0 bases, in that order; junction bases with no gene match: 3. This CDR3 is built from 16 residues. The germline V gene has CDR1 SGHNT and CDR2 YENEEA. The CDR3 sequence: CASSFSGGSNTGELFF. In nucleotides, the CDR3 is TGTGCCAGCAGCTTCAGCGGGGGCTCGAACACCGGGGAGCTGTTTTTT.

The chain recombines TRBV4-2 with TRBJ2-3; 8 nucleotides agree with TRBD2. The junction had 11 bases not matched to a gene; V was cut back by 5 bases and J by 4 bases. Germline CDR1 LGHNA, CDR2 YNFKEQ. CDR3 length: 16 residues. The CDR3 loop is CASSFSGMWSPDTQYF. CDR3 sequence (DNA): TGTGCCAGCAGCTTTAGCGGGATGTGGTCTCCAGATACGCAGTATTTT.

The gene calls are TRBV6-4 and TRBJ2-1; 8 positions match TRBD2. Germline values: CDR1 MRHNA, CDR2 SNTAGT. The CDR3 length is 16 residues. V trimming: 0 bases; J trimming: 6 bases; junction bases outside the gene matches: 7. The CDR3 DNA follows: TGTGCCAGCAGTGACTCAACCGGGACTAGATTCAATGAGCAGTTCTTC. It yields the protein CASSDSTGTRFNEQFF.